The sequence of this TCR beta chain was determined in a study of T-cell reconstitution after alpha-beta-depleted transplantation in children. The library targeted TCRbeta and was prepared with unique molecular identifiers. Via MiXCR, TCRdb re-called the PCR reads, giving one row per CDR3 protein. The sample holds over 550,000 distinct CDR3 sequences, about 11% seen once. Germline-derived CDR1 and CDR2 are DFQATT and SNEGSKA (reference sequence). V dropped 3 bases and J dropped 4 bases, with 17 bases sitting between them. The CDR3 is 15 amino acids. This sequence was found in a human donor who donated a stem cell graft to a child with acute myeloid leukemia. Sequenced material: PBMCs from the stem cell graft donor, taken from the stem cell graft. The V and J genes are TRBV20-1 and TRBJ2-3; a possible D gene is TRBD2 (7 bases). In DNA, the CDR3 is TGCAGTGCTAGGGGGCTACCGGGGGGCGCAGATACGCAGTATTTT. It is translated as CSARGLPGGADTQYF.